This T cell receptor beta chain was sequenced during a study of blood T cells in healthy people across ages. Background on the study: In model experiments, template switching was able to capture about one barcoded beta molecule for every two T cells that were present.

A J-beta primer mix and a sample-barcoded 5' primer were used in a second PCR of roughly 7 to 12 cycles. TCRdb independently ran MiXCR on the 5' RACE reads; one entry per CDR3 protein. This table holds more than 1.4 million distinct CDR3 sequences, approximately 42% found once. The CDR3 extends over 13 amino acids. Germline CDR1 MNHNS, CDR2 SASEGT. Worth noting for this clonotype: Its antigen is unidentified. The junction differs from germline at one of its ends, possibly a read error.

Overall study findings and caveats: Diversity figures based on one million T cells were deemed too low. In long-lived donors, naive CD4+ cell counts and diversity exceeded those of aged donors.

The sequence came from a woman under 30 in good health. The specimen was blood. This rearrangement joins TRBV6-1 to TRBJ2-5, with unresolved D. The DNA of the CDR3 is TGTGCCAGCAGTCAAAACCACCAGGAGACCCAGTACTTC. Protein sequence: CASSQNHQETQYF.